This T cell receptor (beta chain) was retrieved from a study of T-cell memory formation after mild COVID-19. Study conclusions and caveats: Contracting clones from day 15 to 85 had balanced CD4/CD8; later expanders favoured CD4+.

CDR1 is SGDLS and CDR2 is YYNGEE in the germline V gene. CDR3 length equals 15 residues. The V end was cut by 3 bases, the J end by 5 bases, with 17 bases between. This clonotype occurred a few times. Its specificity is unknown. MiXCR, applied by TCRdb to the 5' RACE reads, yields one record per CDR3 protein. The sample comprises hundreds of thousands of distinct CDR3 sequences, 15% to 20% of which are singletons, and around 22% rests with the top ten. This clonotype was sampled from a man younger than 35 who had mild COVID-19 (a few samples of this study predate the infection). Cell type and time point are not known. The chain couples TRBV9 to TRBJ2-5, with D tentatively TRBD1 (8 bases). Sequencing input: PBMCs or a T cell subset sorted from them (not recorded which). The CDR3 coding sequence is TGTGCCAGCAGCGAAACAGGGGGAGGGGTCGAGACCCAGTACTTC. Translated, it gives CASSETGGGVETQYF.